This T cell receptor (beta chain) was retrieved from a study of PD-1 and CTLA-4 blockade in melanoma. V dropped 1 base and J dropped 5 bases, with 6 bases sitting between them. The germline CDR1 and CDR2 sequences are SGHVS and FNYEAQ. The CDR3 spans 12 residues. Using immunoSEQ multiplex PCR, the repertoire was profiled, and TCRdb retains in-frame clones only, with some absent. Of over 25,000 clones listed, 70% to 90% are singletons. The specimen comprised CD8+ T cells from peripheral blood, sampled before anti-PD-1 treatment. The V call is TRBV7-6, the J call TRBJ2-7; unclear D gene. The TCR comes from a human donor with melanoma. CDR3 sequence reads: CASSLDGDEQYF. The CDR3 nucleotides read TGTGCCAGCAGCTTAGACGGAGACGAGCAGTACTTC. Filled out from reference TRBV7-6 and TRBJ2-7, the complete variable domain reads GAGVSQSPRYKVTKRGQDVALRCDPISGHVSLYWYRQALGQGPEFLTYFNYEAQQDKSGLPNDRFSAERPEGSISTLTIQRTEQRDSAMYRCASSLDGDEQYFGPGTRLTVT.